A single sample is the source of the 11 T cell receptor beta chains below, sequenced in a study of cytomegalovirus exposure and HLA in healthy donors. PCR primers comprised 60 Vbeta and 13 Jbeta primers. Some clones are missing from TCRdb's copy, which holds only in-frame ones; the method was immunoSEQ multiplex PCR. The sample has roughly 120,000 clones; the top ten hold roughly 2.7%. Sequencing was carried out using PBMCs. All receptors derive from a man aged 30-40 years in good health and CMV-seronegative.

The genes are TRBV4-3 and TRBJ2-1; TRBD1 aligns across 7 bases. Germline V lookup: CDR1 LGHNA, CDR2 YSLEER. The CDR3 sequence is 14 residues long. Losses at the gene ends were 5 bases for V and 7 bases for J; bases not matched to a gene: 8. CDR3 nucleotides: TGCGCCAGCAGCGGGACAGAGCTCGGGAATGAGCAGTTCTTC. This translates into CASSGTELGNEQFF.

The V gene is TRBV7-9, the J gene TRBJ2-1; TRBD1 agrees at 7 bases. Looked up from germline, CDR1 is SEHNR and CDR2 is FQNEAQ (reference sequence). The CDR3 consists of 19 residues. Germline trimming cut 5 bases from V and 4 bases from J; bases unmatched to any gene: 20. CDR3 nucleotides: TGTGCCAGCAGCCTCCGTCGATTCAGGACAGGCGACCTTTACAATGAGCAGTTCTTC. Its protein is CASSLRRFRTGDLYNEQFF.

The chain joins TRBV6-5 to TRBJ1-5; 7 nucleotides line up with TRBD1. Germline values: CDR1 MNHEY, CDR2 SVGAGI. The ends lost 6 bases at V and 9 bases at J; junction bases unmatched: 11. The CDR3 spans 14 residues. CDR3 region: CASRSGGGWGPQHF. The CDR3 DNA follows: TGTGCCAGCAGATCCGGAGGGGGCTGGGGGCCCCAGCATTTT.

The V and J genes are TRBV19 and TRBJ1-5; 7 bases are a match to TRBD1. The CDR3 runs 16 residues. The germline CDR1 and CDR2 sequences are LNHDA and SQIVND (reference sequence). Trimming took 5 bases from V and 6 from J; bases not matched to a gene: 13. This CDR3 reads CASSPRTGVDSQPQHF. The DNA for the CDR3 is TGTGCCAGTAGTCCCCGGACAGGCGTCGATAGTCAGCCCCAGCATTTT.

V usage is TRBV10-3 and J usage is TRBJ2-1, with a tentative D call TRBD2 (6 bases). V was cut by 8 bases and J by 3 bases, with 8 bases left in between. CDR3 size: 12 residues. Per the germline V gene, CDR1 is ENHRY and CDR2 is SYGVKD. CDR3 DNA: TGTGCCATCGGAGCGGGCTACAATGAGCAGTTCTTC. Protein: CAIGAGYNEQFF.

This chain uses TRBV2 with TRBJ1-1; tentatively, D is TRBD1 (6 bases). This CDR3 spans 13 amino acids. The V end was cut by 7 bases, the J end by 4 bases, with 13 bases between. Germline lookup yields CDR1 SNHLY and CDR2 FYNNEI. The DNA of the CDR3 is TGTGCCAGCACCCCAAGGGGGGGCACTGAAGCTTTCTTT. It specifies CASTPRGGTEAFF.

This sequence joins TRBV28 and TRBJ2-7, with 11 nucleotides matching TRBD2. CDR3 size: 15 residues. The germline CDR1 and CDR2 sequences are MDHEN and SYDVKM. J lost 5 bases, V lost 7 bases, and 10 bases had no gene match. The CDR3 DNA reads TGTGCCAGCATCCCTAGCGGGAGGAACGCCCACGAGCAGTACTTC. Translating gives CASIPSGRNAHEQYF.

The rearrangement links TRBV18 to TRBJ2-7; weak D call: TRBD2 (6 bases). CDR3 length: 14 residues. V gave up 0 bases and J gave up 3 bases, with 9 bases separating them. CDR1 and CDR2 from the germline V gene are KGHSH and LQKENI. CDR3 amino acids: CASSPPEGNYEQYF. Here the CDR3 DNA reads TGTGCCAGCTCACCACCGGAGGGAAACTACGAGCAGTACTTC.

The V and J genes are TRBV29-1 and TRBJ1-2; 8 bases fit TRBD1. CDR1 is SQVTM and CDR2 is ANQGSEA in the germline V gene. Trimming cost V 6 bases and J 4 bases; bases outside gene matches: 7. CDR3 length: 13 amino acids. CDR3 region: CSVGPRGLYGYTF. The DNA for the CDR3 is TGCAGCGTCGGGCCCAGGGGGCTCTATGGCTACACCTTC.

The J gene is TRBJ2-1, the V gene TRBV28, with D possibly TRBD2 on 7 matching bases. The CDR3 totals 13 residues. The germline CDR1 and CDR2 sequences are MDHEN and SYDVKM. Trimming took off 5 bases at V and 4 bases at J, with 9 bases between the two ends. As DNA, the CDR3 is TGTGCCAGCAGTGGGGGGGCGTACAATGAGCAGTTCTTC. Protein product: CASSGGAYNEQFF. Drawing the rest from reference TRBV28 and TRBJ2-1, the complete variable domain is DVKVTQSSRYLVKRTGEKVFLECVQDMDHENMFWYRQDPGLGLRLIYFSYDVKMKEKGDIPEGYSVSREKKERFSLILESASTNQTSMYLCASSGGAYNEQFFGPGTRLTVL.

The chain uses TRBV5-1 and TRBJ2-7; TRBD2 matches 10 bases. Germline CDR1 is SGHRS and CDR2 is YFSETQ. The CDR3 length is 15 residues. V shed 4 bases, J shed 2 bases, and the junction held 6 bases outside the gene matches. The CDR3 DNA follows: TGCGCCAGCAGCGAATCTAGCGGGAGCACCTACGAGCAGTACTTC. Encoded protein: CASSESSGSTYEQYF.